This TCR beta chain comes out of a study of blood T cells in healthy people across ages. Each sample gave at least 6 million isolated PBMCs. Deletions cut 6 bases from V and 5 bases from J, with 14 bases between. Looked up from germline, CDR1 is SGDLS and CDR2 is YYNGEE. The CDR3 has 14 residues. Whole-study results and caveats: The unsorted PBMCs prevented any conclusive comparison of naive versus antigen-experienced cells.

This clonotype was detected many times. Its target is unknown. Then a second PCR, running roughly 7 to 11 cycles, was carried out with a sample-barcoded 5' primer and a J-beta primer mix. CDR3-containing paired-end reads numbering at least 2.5 million came from each sample. One entry per CDR3 protein, called by TCRdb with MiXCR from the 5' RACE reads. The sample shows 650,000 to 700,000 distinct CDR3 sequences, about 34% of them seen only once. J is TRBJ1-4 and V is TRBV9; unclear D gene. Sequencing used blood. This TCR was recovered from a woman over 75 in good health. The CDR3 region has the DNA TGTGCCAGCACCCCGGGCCTCTTAAATGAAAAACTGTTTTTT. Its translation: CASTPGLLNEKLFF.